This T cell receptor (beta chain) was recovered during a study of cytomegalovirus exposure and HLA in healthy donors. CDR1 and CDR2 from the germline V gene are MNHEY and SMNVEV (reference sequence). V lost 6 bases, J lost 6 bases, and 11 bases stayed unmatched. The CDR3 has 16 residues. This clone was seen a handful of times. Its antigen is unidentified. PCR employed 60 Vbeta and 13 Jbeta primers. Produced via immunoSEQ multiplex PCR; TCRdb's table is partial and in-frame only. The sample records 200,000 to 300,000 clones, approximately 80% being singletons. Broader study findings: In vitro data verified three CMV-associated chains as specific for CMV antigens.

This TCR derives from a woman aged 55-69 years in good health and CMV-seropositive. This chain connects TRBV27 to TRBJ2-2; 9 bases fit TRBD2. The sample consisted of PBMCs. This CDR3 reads CASRQRTIAGAGELFF. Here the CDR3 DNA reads TGTGCCAGCAGGCAAAGGACGATAGCGGGAGCCGGGGAGCTGTTTTTT.